Presented here are 19 T cell receptor beta chains from one specimen sequenced in a study of beta chain features in type 1 diabetes. What was sequenced were expressed TCRB transcripts, since all of the isolated RNA had been reverse transcribed. Data came from immunoSEQ multiplex PCR; TCRdb stores just in-frame clones and leaves some out. The repertoire has under 400,000 clones, roughly an eighth of them found once; the top ten carry more than 0.015%. Input material: naive CD4+ T cells from blood. The receptor set was obtained from a man younger than 35 in good health.

This clone was counted a few times. This sequence joins TRBV7-6 and TRBJ2-7; TRBD2 is a possible D gene (5 bases). CDR1 and CDR2 from the germline V gene are SGHVS and FNYEAQ. V was shortened by 4 bases and J by 1 base, with 11 bases between the two germline ends. CDR3 length: 14 residues. CDR3 residues: CASSSGEKSYEQYF. DNA for the CDR3: TGTGCCAGCAGCTCCGGGGAGAAGTCCTACGAGCAGTACTTC.

This clone was recorded a few times. The V gene is TRBV6-1, the J gene TRBJ1-5, with D uncertain. This CDR3 is 14 amino acids long. V was cut by 0 bases and J by 1 base, with 4 bases left in between. In germline, CDR1 is MNHNS, CDR2 SASEGT. The DNA of the CDR3 is TGTGCCAGCAGTGAAGCGCGGAGCAATCAGCCCCAGCATTTT. Encoded protein: CASSEARSNQPQHF.

V and J are TRBV4-3 and TRBJ1-2, with unresolved D. Germline loops: CDR1 LGHNA, CDR2 YSLEER. V was shortened by 8 bases and J by 0 bases, with 13 bases between the two germline ends. The CDR3 extends over 14 amino acids. The CDR3 bases are TGCGCCAGCCGACTCGTCAACACTAACTATGGCTACACCTTC. Residues: CASRLVNTNYGYTF.

This clone was seen a handful of times. This chain links TRBV7-2 with TRBJ2-7, with TRBD1 matching over 9 bases. The CDR3 is made up of 14 amino acids. Trimming at V came to 1 base and at J to 4 bases, leaving 2 bases not matched to a gene. Per the germline V gene, CDR1 is SGHTA and CDR2 is FQGNSA. The CDR3 nucleotides read TGTGCCAGCAGCTTAGTGACAGGGGGTTACGAGCAGTACTTC. Encoded protein: CASSLVTGGYEQYF.

There are a few counts of this clone. CDR3 DNA: TGTGCCAGCAGCTTGTTGGGGAGAGATACGCAGTATTTT. Its protein product is CASSLLGRDTQYF. J is TRBJ2-3 and V is TRBV7-2; a possible D gene is TRBD2 (5 bases). The CDR3 covers 13 residues. Looked up from germline, CDR1 is SGHTA and CDR2 is FQGNSA. V shed 3 bases and J shed 5 bases, with 9 bases lying between them.

This clone was seen a few times. The rearrangement joins TRBV6-1 to TRBJ1-4, with 7 bases lining up with TRBD1. With 1 base clipped from V and 0 bases from J, the junction kept 8 bases outside the gene matches. CDR1 is MNHNS, CDR2 SASEGT, per germline. The CDR3 length is 18 residues. CDR3 sequence reads: CASSEEGGAVATNEKLFF. The CDR3 bases are TGTGCCAGCAGTGAAGAAGGGGGCGCCGTAGCAACTAATGAAAAACTGTTTTTT.

This clone was seen only a few times. The rearrangement links TRBV19 to TRBJ2-3; 14 positions agree with TRBD2. CDR1 and CDR2 from the germline V gene are LNHDA and SQIVND (reference sequence). The CDR3 loop spans 15 amino acids. The junction had 0 bases not matched to a gene; V was cut back by 4 bases and J by 3 bases. The CDR3 bases are TGTGCCAGTAGTAGGACTAGCGGGGGGACAGATACGCAGTATTTT. Protein sequence: CASSRTSGGTDTQYF.

V and J are TRBV5-1 and TRBJ1-4, with D hard to call. The CDR3 is 15 residues long. The germline V gene encodes CDR1 SGHRS and CDR2 YFSETQ. Deletions cut 8 bases from V and 8 bases from J, with 22 bases between. Here the CDR3 DNA reads TGCGCCAGACACGAAGGGAGGCAGAGCGGGGAAAAACTGTTTTTT. This codes for CARHEGRQSGEKLFF. Full variable domain (remainder filled in from reference TRBV5-1 and TRBJ1-4): KAGVTQTPRYLIKTRGQQVTLSCSPISGHRSVSWYQQTPGQGLQFLFEYFSETQRNKGNFPGRFSGRQFSNSRSEMNVSTLELGDSALYLCARHEGRQSGEKLFFGSGTQLSVL.

This clone was observed many times. The chain is built from TRBV28 and TRBJ2-1; D is ambiguous. Trimming left V 6 bases short and J 6 bases short, with 9 bases between. This CDR3 is 12 amino acids long. CDR1 and CDR2 (germline): MDHEN, SYDVKM. This chain's CDR3 is CASSEQLNEQFF. The CDR3 coding sequence is TGTGCCAGCAGCGAACAGCTCAATGAGCAGTTCTTC.

There are a few counts of this clone. The genes are TRBV30 and TRBJ1-4, with D possibly being TRBD1 (5 bases). The CDR3 has 15 residues. With 0 bases removed from V and 0 bases from J, the gap between germline ends came to 8 bases. Germline CDR1 and CDR2: GTSNPN and SVGIG (reference sequence). CDR3 DNA sequence: TGTGCCTGGAGTGTTTCGACAGCAACTAATGAAAAACTGTTTTTT. Its translation is CAWSVSTATNEKLFF.

This clone has ten or more counts. The V and J genes are TRBV12-5 and TRBJ1-1; TRBD1 might be the D (6 bases). The CDR3 contains 13 residues. CDR1 is LGHNT, CDR2 FRNRAP, per germline. The V and J ends lost 6 bases and 3 bases respectively, with 11 bases between them. The CDR3 DNA follows: TGTGCTAGTGGCCAGGGGCGTCACACTGAAGCTTTCTTT. Protein sequence: CASGQGRHTEAFF.

The chain carries TRBV7-6 and TRBJ2-5; 8 bases align to TRBD2. The junction had 5 bases not matched to a gene; V was cut back by 4 bases and J by 1 base. This CDR3 comprises 15 residues. Germline CDR1 and CDR2: SGHVS and FNYEAQ. The CDR3 loop reads CASSSIGLAQETQYF. In DNA form, the CDR3 reads TGTGCCAGCAGCTCAATCGGACTAGCCCAAGAGACCCAGTACTTC.

V usage is TRBV27 and J usage is TRBJ1-2; 7 positions match TRBD1. Looked up from germline, CDR1 is MNHEY and CDR2 is SMNVEV (reference sequence). The trim removed 4 bases at V and 2 bases at J, leaving 10 bases unmatched. This CDR3 contains 16 residues. The CDR3 region is CASSWGRQGTNYGYTF. In DNA, the CDR3 is TGTGCCAGCAGTTGGGGGAGACAGGGAACAAACTATGGCTACACCTTC.

The table lists this clone with a few counts. The chain combines TRBV7-2 with TRBJ2-2; TRBD1 aligns across 8 bases. V lost 5 bases and J lost 9; bases outside the gene matches: 20. Germline CDR1 reads SGHTA; CDR2 reads FQGNSA. There are 18 residues in the CDR3. Here the CDR3 reads CASSGPRGQGAEQRELFF. CDR3 DNA sequence: TGTGCCAGCAGCGGTCCTAGAGGACAGGGCGCCGAACAGAGGGAGCTGTTTTTT.

The chain carries TRBV18 and TRBJ1-1; possibly TRBD1 for D (6 bases). The length of the CDR3 is 13 residues. Germline V gene sequence: CDR1 KGHSH, CDR2 LQKENI. Trimming removed 8 bases at V and 1 base at J, with 11 bases between. Written as DNA, the CDR3 is TGTGCCAGCCGGACAGATCAGAACACTGAAGCTTTCTTT. Encoded protein: CASRTDQNTEAFF.

This clone has only a few counts. This rearrangement joins TRBV2 to TRBJ1-5; the D is unclear. Germline values: CDR1 SNHLY, CDR2 FYNNEI. V gave up 2 bases and J gave up 7 bases, with 6 bases separating them. CDR3 length: 12 residues. The CDR3 nucleotides are TGTGCCAGCAGTGAACCTCCCCAGCCCCAGCATTTT. It codes for CASSEPPQPQHF.

V and J are TRBV5-4 and TRBJ2-3; TRBD2 matches 10 bases. V lost 4 bases, J lost 2 bases, and 4 bases stayed unmatched. Germline CDR1 SGHNT, CDR2 YYREEE (reference sequence). This CDR3 is built from 15 residues. The CDR3 protein is CASSTGTSVTDTQYF. The CDR3 region has the DNA TGTGCCAGCAGCACCGGGACTAGCGTCACAGATACGCAGTATTTT.

This clone was seen a handful of times. CDR3 amino acids: CASGSGTEAFF. As DNA, the CDR3 is TGTGCCAGCGGGTCGGGAACTGAAGCTTTCTTT. The genes are TRBV5-4 and TRBJ1-1; D uncertain. The V end lost 7 bases, the J end lost 5 bases, and 9 bases lay between the germline ends. This CDR3 has 11 amino acids. Looked up from germline, CDR1 is SGHNT and CDR2 is YYREEE (reference sequence). Using reference TRBV5-4 and TRBJ1-1 for the parts outside the CDR3, the full variable domain is ETGVTQSPTHLIKTRGQQVTLRCSSQSGHNTVSWYQQALGQGPQFIFQYYREEENGRGNFPPRFSGLQFPNYSSELNVNALELDDSALYLCASGSGTEAFFGQGTRLTVV.

This clone was seen a handful of times. This chain links TRBV5-1 with TRBJ2-6; 12 nucleotides agree with TRBD1. The V gene end was trimmed by 2 bases and the J gene end by 0 bases; junction bases not matched to a gene: 6. Germline CDR1 reads SGHRS; CDR2 reads YFSETQ. This CDR3 spans 19 amino acids. The CDR3, as DNA: TGCGCCAGCAGCTTACAGGGACAGGGGGCGCACTCTGGGGCCAACGTCCTGACTTTC. Translating it yields CASSLQGQGAHSGANVLTF.